This note documents a single T cell receptor beta chain sequence. Its specific antigen is unknown. Per-base qualities were not stored, and no clone one base away is much larger. These data belong to a study of CD8+CD57+ T cells in acquired aplastic anemia (dated 2018 in TCRdb). Notes on the research overall: A mean of roughly 3.2 ug of DNA, ranging from roughly 0.19 to 27.4 ug, was extracted from sorted CD4+ and CD8+ cells. Healthy donor samples averaged about 9.9 million reads for CD4+ and around 12 million for CD8+ cells. Findings and caveats that apply to the study as a whole: Although 25 to 30 CD8+ CDR3 sequences were shared by patients and controls, these sequences appeared highly expressed in patients and within the immunodominant clones of patients. Patients and healthy controls showed no significant difference in CD8+ Simpson's diversity (P=0.060).

In the study, sorted CD4+ and CD8+ blood T cells from patients with severe aplastic anemia and from healthy subjects underwent deep sequencing of TCR repertoires. Ficoll-Paque density gradient centrifugation was used to isolate peripheral blood mononuclear cells. Before DNA extraction, CD4+ and CD8+ T cells were sorted by FACS or by magnetic beads. TCR beta VDJ combination and CDR3 sequence profiling used genomic DNA as the template. An Illumina HiSeq 2000 was used for TCR repertoire sequencing. On the study's bioinformatics: TRBV/TRBJ rearrangement plots, CDR3 size and DJ length profiles, and Simpson's diversity index were used to assess repertoires. Whichever DNA sequence was most abundant in the deep sequencing data was defined as the immunodominant clone. CDR3 amino acid sequences were screened for sharing across subjects and compared with published repertoires and the VDJdb database. Clones were called with MiXCR by TCRdb after fastp trimmed the public reads at Q25, and only in-frame beta chains were retained. CDR3 protein duplicates are merged, each entry listing the most common genes and DNA. None of the V and J calls come from the authors' own analysis; TCRdb made them. The sample has about 130,000 distinct CDR3 sequences on record, over 45% of them singletons. Clones ranked in the top ten supply around 2.3% of the sample.

Cut back by 4 bases and 12 bases, the V and J ends lie 4 bases apart. Taken from the germline V gene, the CDR1 and CDR2 loops are SGHTA and FQGTGA. From the cysteine through the phenylalanine, the CDR3 covers 10 amino acids. Only the CDR3 DNA is retained, 30 bases long and in frame from the first base. Recombination joined TRBV7-3 with TRBJ1-6; no D gene can be assigned with confidence. The receptor was isolated from a human donor in good health, serving as a control. The material sequenced was sorted CD4+, CD8+, or CD8+CD57+ T cells (not recorded which) from PBMCs. The CDR3 has the sequence CASSSQPLHF. The DNA sequence is given as TGTGCCAGCAGCTCTCAACCCCTCCACTTT.